Listed here are 6 T cell receptor beta chains from one sample, sequenced in a study of OX40 agonist ivuxolimab in advanced cancers. Sequencing used immunoSEQ multiplex PCR; TCRdb keeps in-frame clones, though not all of them. The top ten clones hold under 4.5% of a sample with 55,000 to 65,000 clones, around 86% of them seen once. Sequencing used CD4+ or CD8+ T cells sorted from blood, obtained in a trial of the OX40 agonist ivuxolimab. These TCRs come from an adult with an advanced solid tumor such as melanoma, head and neck, liver or kidney cancer.

This clone was recorded only once. The CDR3 sequence is CASSGGTANNSPLHF. For the CDR3, the DNA is TGTGCCAGCAGCGGGGGGACAGCCAATAATTCACCCCTCCACTTT. The chain joins TRBV9 to TRBJ1-6, with 7 nucleotides matching TRBD1. The germline CDR1 and CDR2 sequences are SGDLS and YYNGEE. The CDR3 spans 15 residues. With V trimmed by 3 bases and J by 5 bases, 5 bases remained unmatched.

The chain couples TRBV5-6 to TRBJ1-2, with a tentative D call TRBD1 (6 bases). This CDR3 has 11 amino acids. CDR1 and CDR2 (germline): SGHDT, YYEEEE. V gave up 2 bases and J gave up 13 bases, with 12 bases separating them. The CDR3 loop reads CASSFRQATTF. CDR3 in DNA: TGTGCCAGCAGCTTCCGACAGGCGACCACCTTC.

This clone was seen a handful of times. The chain has TRBV9 and TRBJ2-3, with TRBD1 identical over 7 bases. Germline lookup yields CDR1 SGDLS and CDR2 YYNGEE. V dropped 2 bases and J dropped 0; count of bases not matched to a gene: 3. The CDR3 has 15 amino acids. CDR3 in DNA: TGTGCCAGCAGCGTTGGACAGGCTAGCACAGATACGCAGTATTTT. It yields the protein CASSVGQASTDTQYF.

The chain uses TRBV6-1 and TRBJ1-3, with D uncertain. Germline V lookup: CDR1 MNHNS, CDR2 SASEGT. V was shortened by 1 base and J by 0 bases, with 7 bases between the two germline ends. The CDR3 is 15 residues long. This chain's CDR3 is CASSEGSFSGNTIYF. In DNA, the CDR3 is TGTGCCAGCAGTGAAGGGAGCTTCTCTGGAAACACCATATATTTT.

The chain joins TRBV20-1 to TRBJ2-7, with TRBD1 identical over 7 bases. The J segment lost 3 bases and the V segment lost 6 bases, leaving 2 bases of the junction unmatched. The germline V gene encodes CDR1 DFQATT and CDR2 SNEGSKA (reference sequence). The CDR3 has 11 residues. The CDR3 loop is CSAYRGYEQYF. The CDR3 bases are TGCAGTGCCTACAGGGGCTACGAGCAGTACTTC.

CDR3 sequence: CASSLVSYNEQFF. The CDR3 DNA reads TGTGCCAGCAGCTTGGTTAGCTACAATGAGCAGTTCTTC. The rearrangement links TRBV5-4 to TRBJ2-1; D gene unclear. Per the germline V gene, CDR1 is SGHNT and CDR2 is YYREEE (reference sequence). This CDR3 has 13 residues. V lost 0 bases, J lost 3 bases, and 4 bases lay in between. The full variable domain, completed using reference TRBV5-4 and TRBJ2-1, is ETGVTQSPTHLIKTRGQQVTLRCSSQSGHNTVSWYQQALGQGPQFIFQYYREEENGRGNFPPRFSGLQFPNYSSELNVNALELDDSALYLCASSLVSYNEQFFGPGTRLTVL.